The present T cell receptor beta chain was sequenced within a study of T-cell memory formation after mild COVID-19. Study-wide findings and caveats: Detection of some responders pre-infection suggested pre-existing cross-reactive memory T cells participated.

V shed 4 bases and J shed 3 bases, with 7 bases lying between them. The CDR3 loop spans 12 amino acids. The germline CDR1 and CDR2 sequences are MDHEN and SYDVKM. TCRdb analysed the 5' RACE reads with MiXCR anew, one entry per CDR3 protein. This table has about 390,000 distinct CDR3 sequences, roughly 15% appearing once. This clonotype was counted at least ten times. As yet, its antigen is unknown. The source is a man aged 18 to 29 who had mild COVID-19 (a few samples of this study predate the infection). Cell type and time point are not known. The source material was PBMCs or a T cell subset sorted from them (not recorded which). The rearrangement links TRBV28 to TRBJ2-7; D may be TRBD1 (5 bases). The chain's CDR3 is CASSSDSYEQYV. CDR3 DNA sequence: TGTGCCAGCAGTTCAGACAGCTACGAGCAGTACGTC.